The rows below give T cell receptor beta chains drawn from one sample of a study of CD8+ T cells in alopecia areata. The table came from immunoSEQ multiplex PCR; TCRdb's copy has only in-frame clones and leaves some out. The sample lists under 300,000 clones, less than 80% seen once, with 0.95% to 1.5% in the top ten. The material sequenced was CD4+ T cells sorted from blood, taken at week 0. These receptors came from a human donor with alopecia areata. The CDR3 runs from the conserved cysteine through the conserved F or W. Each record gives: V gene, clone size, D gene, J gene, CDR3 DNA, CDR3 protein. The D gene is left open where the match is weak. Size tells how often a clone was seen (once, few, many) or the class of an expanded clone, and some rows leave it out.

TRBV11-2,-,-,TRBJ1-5,TGTGCCAGCAGCTTAGGGGGGGCGGGTCAGCCCCAGCATTTT,CASSLGGAGQPQHF
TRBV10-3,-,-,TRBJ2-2,TGTGCCATCAGCCCCGGGACCGGGGAGCTGTTTTTT,CAISPGTGELFF
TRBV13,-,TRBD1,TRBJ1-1,TGTGCCAGCAGCACGGGGACAGGGTGGGCTGAAGCTTTCTTT,CASSTGTGWAEAFF
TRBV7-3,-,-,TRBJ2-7,TGTGCCAGCAGCTTGGGGGGCGACTCCTACGAGCAGTACTTC,CASSLGGDSYEQYF
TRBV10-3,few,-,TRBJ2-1,TGTGCCATCGGATTCAGCGATTTTGGGGACAATGAGCAGTTCTTC,CAIGFSDFGDNEQFF
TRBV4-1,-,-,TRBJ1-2,TGCGCCAGCAGCCAAGATCCCCAATCCCTGACGGCTAACTATGGCTACACCTTC,CASSQDPQSLTANYGYTF
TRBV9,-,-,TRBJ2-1,TGTGCCAGCAGCGTAGAGGGCGTGGGATACAATGAGCAGTTCTTC,CASSVEGVGYNEQFF
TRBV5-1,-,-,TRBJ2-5,TGCGCCAGCAGCTTGACGGTTGAAGAGACCCAGTACTTC,CASSLTVEETQYF
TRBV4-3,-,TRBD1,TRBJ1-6,TGCGCCAGCAGGAGCGACGGACAGGGCTATTCACCCCTCCACTTT,CASRSDGQGYSPLHF
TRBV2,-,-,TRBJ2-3,TGTGCCAGCAGTGAACGGGACCGCACAGATACGCAGTATTTT,CASSERDRTDTQYF
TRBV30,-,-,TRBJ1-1,TGTGCCTGGACCGGACAGCCGAACACTGAAGCTTTCTTT,CAWTGQPNTEAFF
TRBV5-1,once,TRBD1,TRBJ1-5,TGCGCCAGCAGCGGACAGGGACACCCCTCCAATCAGCCCCAGCATTTT,CASSGQGHPSNQPQHF
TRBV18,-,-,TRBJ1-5,TGTGCCAGCTCACCACCGTTTCAGCCCCAGCATTTT,CASSPPFQPQHF
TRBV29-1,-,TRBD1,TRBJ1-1,TGCAGCGCCCAGGGGGCGGTCTCAGAAGCTTTCTTT,CSAQGAVSEAFF
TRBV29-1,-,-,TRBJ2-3,TGCAGCGTGGGGGGGCCGCCCGCGGATACGCAGTATTTT,CSVGGPPADTQYF
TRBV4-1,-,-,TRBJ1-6,TGCGCCAGCAGCCCCGGATTCCAGACGCCAATGGGTTCACCCCTCCACTTT,CASSPGFQTPMGSPLHF
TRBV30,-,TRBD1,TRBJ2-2,TGTGCCTGGGGGACAGGGGCGAGGACCGGGGAGCTGTTTTTT,CAWGTGARTGELFF
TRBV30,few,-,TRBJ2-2,TGTGCCTGGAGTGTATGGGGCACCGGGGAGCTGTTTTTT,CAWSVWGTGELFF
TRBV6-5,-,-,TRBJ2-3,TGTGCCTTGCGGAGTAGCGGAGGCACAGATACGCAGTATTTT,CALRSSGGTDTQYF
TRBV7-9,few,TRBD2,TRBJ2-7,TGTGCCAGCAGCTTGGGACTAGCGGGGCTTTTCTCCTACGAGCAGTACTTC,CASSLGLAGLFSYEQYF
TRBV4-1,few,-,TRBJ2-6,TGCGCCAGCAGCCAAGATCTAGGCCGGGGCTTCTCTGGGGCCAACGTCCTGACTTTC,CASSQDLGRGFSGANVLTF
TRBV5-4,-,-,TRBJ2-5,TGTGCCAGCAGCTTGCCGGGAACCCAAGAGACCCAGTACTTC,CASSLPGTQETQYF